The sequence of this TCR beta chain was determined in a study of cytomegalovirus exposure and HLA in healthy donors. PCR primers comprised 60 Vbeta and 13 Jbeta primers. TCRdb's table, derived via immunoSEQ multiplex PCR, lists solely in-frame clones and lacks some. The sample yields 150,000 to 200,000 clones, roughly 85% seen once. Note on this clone: Its antigen is currently unknown.

Germline lookup yields CDR1 SQVTM and CDR2 ANQGSEA. V was clipped by 3 bases and J by 7 bases; unmatched bases: 13. The CDR3 runs 15 residues. Study observations and caveats: TCR beta V segments were, for the most part, productive about 87% or about 30% of the time in an earlier analysis.

The genes are TRBV29-1 and TRBJ2-5, with TRBD2 matching over 8 bases. Sequencing used PBMCs. The receptor's source is a woman aged 45-65 years in good health and CMV-seronegative. The CDR3 sequence: CSVDRTDRSGGTQYF. In DNA, the CDR3 is TGCAGCGTTGACCGGACAGACCGAAGCGGGGGGACCCAGTACTTC.